This T cell receptor (beta chain) was obtained from a study of technical replicates of blood from a handful of donors. The ends were cut back, 2 bases at V and 8 bases at J, with 10 bases in the middle. Germline CDR1 GTSNPN, CDR2 SVGIG (reference sequence). This CDR3 has 12 residues. Using immunoSEQ multiplex PCR, the repertoire was profiled, and TCRdb retains in-frame clones only, with some absent. The sample yields approximately 77,000 clones, 85% to 95% seen once. The V call is TRBV30, the J call TRBJ1-5; D remains unclear. The sequencing sample was made of T cells isolated from PBMCs. This sequence originates from a human donor in good health. For the CDR3, the DNA is TGTGCCTGGAGTCCGCCGAGTAAGCCCCAGCATTTT. Encoded protein: CAWSPPSKPQHF.